These 28 T cell receptor beta chains came from one sample sequenced in a study of T cells in Graves' hyperthyroidism and ophthalmopathy. It was RNA transcripts that yielded the amplified TCR beta CDR3 regions. During a first-round RT-PCR of the TCR CDR3, the HTBI primer set was used. TCRdb re-called the multiplex PCR reads through MiXCR, storing one row per CDR3 protein. The table includes hundreds of thousands of distinct CDR3 sequences, approximately 16% detected once. The sequencing sample was made of blood. The receptor set was obtained from a woman younger than 30 with Graves' ophthalmopathy.

This clonotype was detected only a few times. A much bigger clone sits one base away, suggesting this may be a read error. The chain is built from TRBV18 and TRBJ2-1, with D uncertain. The CDR3 length is 17 residues. Trimming took 1 base from V and 0 from J, leaving 13 bases between them. CDR1 is KGHSH and CDR2 is LQKENI in the germline V gene. The CDR3 nucleotides are TGTGCCAGCTCACCACGGCGAGGCGAAAGCTCCTACAATGAGCAGTTCTTC. Translated: CASSPRRGESSYNEQFF. Filled out from reference TRBV18 and TRBJ2-1, the complete variable domain reads NAGVMQNPRHLVRRRGQEARLRCSPMKGHSHVYWYRQLPEEGLKFMVYLQKENIIDESGMPKERFSAEFPKEGPSILRIQQVVRGDSAAYFCASSPRRGESSYNEQFFGPGTRLTVL.

CDR3 bases: TGTGCCAGCAGGCGGGACAGCCGATCAGGATCACCCCTCCACTTT. Its protein product is CASRRDSRSGSPLHF. V is TRBV12-3 or TRBV12-4 and J is TRBJ1-6; TRBD1 agrees at 7 bases. J lost 10 bases, V lost 6 bases, and 12 bases had no gene match. CDR3 length: 15 residues.

This clonotype was found many times. This chain links TRBV27 with TRBJ1-1; D call uncertain. Trimming cost V 5 bases and J 3 bases, with 10 bases left between them. CDR3 length: 13 residues. Per germline, CDR1 MNHEY and CDR2 SMNVEV (reference sequence). The CDR3 is CASSHLGYTEAFF. The CDR3 DNA follows: TGTGCCAGCAGTCATCTGGGCTACACTGAAGCTTTCTTT.

This clonotype was picked up one time. The J gene is TRBJ2-5, the V gene TRBV14; possible D gene TRBD1, 6 bases. CDR3 length: 14 residues. Looked up from germline, CDR1 is SGHDN and CDR2 is FVKESK. Trimming cost V 5 bases and J 5 bases, with 15 bases left between them. Here the CDR3 reads CASSTLGGRETQYF. The DNA of the CDR3 is TGTGCCAGCAGCACACTAGGGGGTCGGGAGACCCAGTACTTC.

This clonotype has a count of ten or more. The chain combines TRBV5-5 with TRBJ1-1; 7 bases are a match to TRBD1. The CDR3 runs to 15 residues. Germline CDR1 reads SGHKS; CDR2 reads YYEKEE (reference sequence). Trimming took 4 bases from V and 4 from J; bases not matched to a gene: 10. The chain's CDR3 is CASSQTGRRVTEAFF. CDR3 nucleotide sequence: TGTGCCAGCAGCCAGACAGGGAGGAGGGTCACTGAAGCTTTCTTT. Drawing the rest from reference TRBV5-5 and TRBJ1-1, the complete variable domain is DAGVTQSPTHLIKTRGQQVTLRCSPISGHKSVSWYQQVLGQGPQFIFQYYEKEERGRGNFPDRFSARQFPNYSSELNVNALLLGDSALYLCASSQTGRRVTEAFFGQGTRLTVV.

The J gene is TRBJ1-2, the V gene TRBV6-2 or TRBV6-3; D unclear. Trimming removed 5 bases at V and 2 bases at J, with 15 bases between. The germline V gene encodes CDR1 MNHEY and CDR2 SVGEGT. This CDR3 has 15 amino acids. The CDR3 spells CASSRGPAGNYGYTF. For the CDR3, the DNA is TGTGCCAGCAGTCGGGGTCCAGCGGGGAACTATGGCTACACCTTC.

Many counts were recorded for this clonotype. CDR3 nucleotide sequence: TGTGCCAGCAGTGACGGGACTAGCGGGGGTTCAGATACGCAGTATTTT. It yields the protein CASSDGTSGGSDTQYF. The chain joins TRBV28 to TRBJ2-3; 14 bases map to TRBD2. This CDR3 contains 16 residues. Germline V lookup: CDR1 MDHEN, CDR2 SYDVKM. V dropped 5 bases and J dropped 4; count of bases not matched to a gene: 5. The full variable domain, completed using reference TRBV28 and TRBJ2-3, is DVKVTQSSRYLVKRTGEKVFLECVQDMDHENMFWYRQDPGLGLRLIYFSYDVKMKEKGDIPEGYSVSREKKERFSLILESASTNQTSMYLCASSDGTSGGSDTQYFGPGTRLTVL.

Comments on this clonotype: This may be a read error, as it is one base from a much larger clone. The rearrangement uses TRBV29-1 and TRBJ1-3; D is unresolved. CDR1 and CDR2 (germline): SQVTM, ANQGSEA. V lost 0 bases and J lost 2, with 14 bases in between. The CDR3 consists of 16 residues. The CDR3 bases are TGCAGCGTTGAAGATATAAGGGCTTGGACTGGAAACACCATATATTTT. It codes for CSVEDIRAWTGNTIYF.

This clonotype was detected many times. The chain is built from TRBV5-1 and TRBJ2-1; 7 bases align to TRBD2. J was trimmed by 7 bases and V by 3 bases; bases with no gene match: 1. This CDR3 comprises 12 residues. Germline values: CDR1 SGHRS, CDR2 YFSETQ. Here the CDR3 reads CASSWGLNEQFF. DNA of the CDR3: TGCGCCAGCAGCTGGGGACTAAATGAGCAGTTCTTC.

This clonotype was seen ten or more times. J is TRBJ1-1 and V is TRBV20-1; the D gene is possibly TRBD1 (5 bases). The V gene's germline CDR1 is DFQATT and CDR2 SNEGSKA (reference sequence). The length of the CDR3 is 15 residues. Trimming removed 1 base at V and 3 bases at J, with 15 bases between. CDR3 in DNA: TGCAGTGCTAGAGGGGAGGACGGAGGGGACACTGAAGCTTTCTTT. This sequence encodes CSARGEDGGDTEAFF.

The CDR3 coding sequence is TGTGCCAGCAGCCCGGGGACCCAAGAGACCCAGTACTTC. It is translated as CASSPGTQETQYF. The chain carries TRBV11-2 and TRBJ2-5; D is perhaps TRBD1 or TRBD2 (5 bases each). Germline CDR1 reads SGHAT; CDR2 reads FQNNGV. V was clipped by 5 bases and J by 1 base, with 8 bases between them. CDR3 length equals 13 residues.

This clonotype occurred many times. The chain joins TRBV28 to TRBJ2-4, with a weak D call TRBD2 (6 bases). The CDR3 loop spans 16 amino acids. From germline, CDR1 is MDHEN and CDR2 SYDVKM. Trimming stripped 4 bases from V and 4 bases from J, with 17 bases between. The CDR3 spells CASSSHRLGLKNIQYF. The CDR3 nucleotides read TGTGCCAGCAGTTCTCACAGACTGGGACTGAAAAACATTCAGTACTTC.

This clonotype occurred many times. This chain joins TRBV6-2 or TRBV6-3 and TRBJ2-2; D is uncertain. Germline assignment: CDR1 MNHEY and CDR2 SVGEGT. This CDR3 region has 12 residues. V was shortened by 4 bases and J by 8 bases, with 8 bases between the two germline ends. In DNA, the CDR3 is TGTGCCAGCAGTTCACGTTTGGGGGAGCTGTTTTTT. Translating gives CASSSRLGELFF.

The sample holds a few counts of this clonotype. The genes are TRBV14 and TRBJ2-4, with 7 bases matching TRBD2. Per germline, CDR1 SGHDN and CDR2 FVKESK. This CDR3 is built from 14 residues. V dropped 0 bases and J dropped 6; count of bases not matched to a gene: 2. CDR3 DNA: TGTGCCAGCAGCCAAGATTTAGCGGGAAACATTCAGTACTTC. Translating gives CASSQDLAGNIQYF.

The chain is built from TRBV7-2 and TRBJ1-6, with 7 bases matching TRBD1. Germline V lookup: CDR1 SGHTA, CDR2 FQGNSA. The V gene end was trimmed by 3 bases and the J gene end by 7 bases; junction bases not matched to a gene: 6. The length of the CDR3 is 15 residues. CDR3 sequence (DNA): TGTGCCAGCAGCTTCGGACCGGGACAGAATTCACCCCTCCACTTT. Its translation: CASSFGPGQNSPLHF. Based on the CDR3 plus reference TRBV7-2 and TRBJ1-6, the full variable domain is GAGVSQSPSNKVTEKGKDVELRCDPISGHTALYWYRQSLGQGLEFLIYFQGNSAPDKSGLPSDRFSAERTGGSVSTLTIQRTQQEDSAVYLCASSFGPGQNSPLHFGNGTRLTVT.

CDR3 amino acids: CASSLTSGTPYEQYF. The DNA of the CDR3 is TGTGCCAGCAGCTTGACTAGCGGGACCCCCTACGAGCAGTACTTC. The rearrangement links TRBV7-3 to TRBJ2-7; TRBD2 agrees at 11 bases. Germline V CDR1 and CDR2: SGHTA, FQGTGA. J lost 2 bases, V lost 3 bases, and 3 bases had no gene match. CDR3 length: 15 residues.

Ten or more counts support this clonotype. The chain combines TRBV28 with TRBJ1-5; D is possibly TRBD1 (6 bases). The V end lost 7 bases, the J end lost 2 bases, and 18 bases lay between the germline ends. The CDR3 consists of 16 residues. Germline V gives CDR1 MDHEN, CDR2 SYDVKM. The CDR3 loop is CASTQGGSSGNQPQHF. Written as DNA, the CDR3 is TGTGCCAGCACCCAAGGGGGATCTAGCGGCAATCAGCCCCAGCATTTT.

This clonotype appeared many times. The genes are TRBV5-6 and TRBJ1-1, with D possibly matching TRBD1 (6 bases). Per the germline V gene, CDR1 is SGHDT and CDR2 is YYEEEE. The CDR3 has 14 amino acids. Trimming shortened V by 4 bases and J by 4 bases, and 14 bases separated the two germline ends. Written as DNA, the CDR3 is TGTGCCAGCAGCCCGCCTCAGGGGCGCACTGAAGCTTTCTTT. Its protein is CASSPPQGRTEAFF.

This clonotype was found many times. The CDR3 spells CSGIQGRNYGYTF. CDR3 nucleotides: TGCAGTGGGATTCAGGGGCGAAACTATGGCTACACCTTC. The chain couples TRBV20-1 to TRBJ1-2; a possible D gene is TRBD1 (6 bases). CDR1 is DFQATT, CDR2 SNEGSKA, per germline (reference sequence). CDR3 length: 13 residues. With 7 bases removed from V and 2 bases from J, the gap between germline ends came to 14 bases.

This clonotype was counted many times. This chain uses TRBV2 with TRBJ1-3; D is ambiguous. Trimming took off 7 bases at V and 0 bases at J, with 13 bases between the two ends. The CDR3 loop spans 15 amino acids. Germline lookup yields CDR1 SNHLY and CDR2 FYNNEI. The CDR3 nucleotides read TGTGCCAGCAACTCGGACCCTGGCTCTGGAAACACCATATATTTT. Protein product: CASNSDPGSGNTIYF.

The sample holds a few counts of this clonotype. The chain carries TRBV5-1 and TRBJ1-6, with 7 bases aligning to TRBD1. This CDR3 has 14 amino acids. Germline values: CDR1 SGHRS, CDR2 YFSETQ. V lost 4 bases and J lost 13; bases outside the gene matches: 11. CDR3 loop: CASSPGQSVFPLHF. The CDR3 region has the DNA TGCGCCAGCAGCCCGGGACAGTCTGTTTTTCCCCTCCACTTT.

This clonotype was observed many times. V usage is TRBV27 and J usage is TRBJ1-3; D may be TRBD1 (6 bases). Germline V gives CDR1 MNHEY, CDR2 SMNVEV (reference sequence). This CDR3 contains 15 residues. V shed 10 bases and J shed 0 bases, with 16 bases lying between them. The DNA for the CDR3 is TGTGCCACCCGACAGGACAACAACTCTGGAAACACCATATATTTT. Residues: CATRQDNNSGNTIYF.

This clonotype was counted only a few times. The chain links TRBV5-1 to TRBJ1-6, with D possibly being TRBD1 (5 bases). V dropped 3 bases and J dropped 6 bases, with 10 bases sitting between them. Germline V gene sequence: CDR1 SGHRS, CDR2 YFSETQ. The CDR3 is made up of 14 amino acids. CDR3 in amino acids: CASSSDSVNSPLHF. As DNA, the CDR3 is TGCGCCAGCAGCTCCGACAGCGTTAATTCACCCCTCCACTTT.

This clonotype has a count of ten or more. V usage is TRBV18 and J usage is TRBJ1-4; D remains unclear. The CDR3 is 13 amino acids. The germline V gene has CDR1 KGHSH and CDR2 LQKENI. V shed 2 bases and J shed 3 bases, with 4 bases lying between them. The CDR3 nucleotides are TGTGCCAGCTCACCAGAGCCTAATGAAAAACTGTTTTTT. The encoded protein is CASSPEPNEKLFF.

This clonotype was counted at least ten times. The V and J genes are TRBV20-1 and TRBJ2-1; 9 positions match TRBD2. The germline CDR1 and CDR2 sequences are DFQATT and SNEGSKA (reference sequence). This CDR3 region has 14 residues. V was clipped by 2 bases and J by 5 bases; unmatched bases: 4. CDR3 DNA: TGCAGTGCTAGACATAGCGGGAGCCACAATGAGCAGTTCTTC. It yields the protein CSARHSGSHNEQFF.

The CDR3 DNA reads TGCGCCAGCAGCCAAGATAAAAACCCTGACAGGAACACCGGGGAGCTGTTTTTT. This sequence encodes CASSQDKNPDRNTGELFF. The chain links TRBV4-1 to TRBJ2-2; a possible D gene is TRBD1 (5 bases). From germline, CDR1 is MGHRA and CDR2 YSYEKL. V lost 0 bases, J lost 1 base, and 15 bases lay in between. The CDR3 has 18 residues.

The chain couples TRBV28 to TRBJ2-3; 7 nucleotides align to TRBD2. Unmatched junction bases numbered 9, after V lost 5 bases and J lost 4 bases. Looked up from germline, CDR1 is MDHEN and CDR2 is SYDVKM. The CDR3 spans 15 residues. This CDR3 reads CASSGAGTKADTQYF. CDR3 sequence (DNA): TGTGCCAGCAGTGGCGCCGGGACTAAGGCAGATACGCAGTATTTT.

J is TRBJ1-6 and V is TRBV28, with 9 bases aligning to TRBD1. V shed 8 bases and J 7 bases; nucleotides not matched to a gene: 6. CDR3 length: 14 amino acids. The germline CDR1 and CDR2 sequences are MDHEN and SYDVKM. For the CDR3, the DNA is TGTGCCAGCCTGGGACAGGGTAAAAATTCACCCCTCCACTTT. The encoded protein is CASLGQGKNSPLHF.